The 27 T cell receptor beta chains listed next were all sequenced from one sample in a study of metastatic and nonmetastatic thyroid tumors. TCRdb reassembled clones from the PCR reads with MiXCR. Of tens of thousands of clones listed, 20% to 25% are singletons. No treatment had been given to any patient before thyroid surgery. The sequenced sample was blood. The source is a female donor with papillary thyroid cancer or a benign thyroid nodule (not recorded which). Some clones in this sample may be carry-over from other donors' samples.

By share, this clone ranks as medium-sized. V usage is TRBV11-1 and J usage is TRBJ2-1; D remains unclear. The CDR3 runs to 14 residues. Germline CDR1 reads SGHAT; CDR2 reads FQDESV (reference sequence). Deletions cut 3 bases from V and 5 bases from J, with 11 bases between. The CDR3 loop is CASSFSLQDNEQFF. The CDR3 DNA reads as TGTGCCAGCAGCTTTAGCCTCCAGGACAATGAGCAGTTCTTC.

The CDR3 is CASSFRSYEQFF. The CDR3 region has the DNA TGTGCCAGCAGCTTTCGGAGCTATGAGCAGTTCTTC. The gene calls are TRBV13 and TRBJ2-1, with no clear D. Germline V gives CDR1 PRHDT, CDR2 FYEKMQ (reference sequence). This CDR3 is 12 amino acids long. Trimming removed 3 bases from V and 8 bases from J, with 8 bases in between. The full variable domain, with the rest looked up from reference TRBV13 and TRBJ2-1, is AAGVIQSPRHLIKEKRETATLKCYPIPRHDTVYWYQQGPGQDPQFLISFYEKMQSDKGSIPDRFSAQQFSDYHSELNMSSLELGDSALYFCASSFRSYEQFFGPGTRLTVL.

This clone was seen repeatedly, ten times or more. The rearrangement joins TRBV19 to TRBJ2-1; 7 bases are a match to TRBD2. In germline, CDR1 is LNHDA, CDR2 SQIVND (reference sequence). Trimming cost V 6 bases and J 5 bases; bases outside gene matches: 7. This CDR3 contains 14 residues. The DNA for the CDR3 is TGTGCCAGTAGCGAGCGGGACCTAGACAATGAGCAGTTCTTC. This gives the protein CASSERDLDNEQFF.

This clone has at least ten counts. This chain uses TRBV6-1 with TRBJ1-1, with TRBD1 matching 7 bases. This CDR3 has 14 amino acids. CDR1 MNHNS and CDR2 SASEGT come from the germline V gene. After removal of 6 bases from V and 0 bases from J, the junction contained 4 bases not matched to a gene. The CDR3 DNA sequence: TGTGCCAGCAGCAGGACAGGCATGAACACTGAAGCTTTCTTT. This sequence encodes CASSRTGMNTEAFF.

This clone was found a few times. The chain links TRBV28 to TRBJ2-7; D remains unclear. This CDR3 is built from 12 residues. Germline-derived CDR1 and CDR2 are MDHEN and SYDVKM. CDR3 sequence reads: CSNSLWWYEQYF. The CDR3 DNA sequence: TGTTCCAACAGTTTATGGTGGTACGAGCAGTACTTC. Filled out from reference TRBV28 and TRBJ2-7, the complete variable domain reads DVKVTQSSRYLVKRTGEKVFLECVQDMDHENMFWYRQDPGLGLRLIYFSYDVKMKEKGDIPEGYSVSREKKERFSLILESASTNQTSMYLCSNSLWWYEQYFGPGTRLTVT.

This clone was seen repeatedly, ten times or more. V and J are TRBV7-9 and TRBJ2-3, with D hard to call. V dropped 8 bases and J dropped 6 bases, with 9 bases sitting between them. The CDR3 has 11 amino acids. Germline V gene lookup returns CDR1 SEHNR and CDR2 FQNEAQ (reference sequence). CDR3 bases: TGTGCCAGCGGACGAGCGGATACGCAGTATTTT. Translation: CASGRADTQYF.

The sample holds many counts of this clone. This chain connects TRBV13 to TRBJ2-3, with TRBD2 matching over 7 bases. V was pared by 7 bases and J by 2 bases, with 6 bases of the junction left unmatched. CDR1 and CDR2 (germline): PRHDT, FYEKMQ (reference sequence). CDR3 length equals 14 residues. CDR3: CASIGGTNTDTQYF. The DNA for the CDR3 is TGTGCCAGCATCGGCGGGACTAACACAGATACGCAGTATTTT.

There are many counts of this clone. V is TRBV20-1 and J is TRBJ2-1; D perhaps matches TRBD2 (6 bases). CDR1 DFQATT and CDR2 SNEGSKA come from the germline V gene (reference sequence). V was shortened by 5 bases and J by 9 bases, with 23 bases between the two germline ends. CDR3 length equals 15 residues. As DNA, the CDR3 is TGCAGTGCTGTCCCTCAAGCACTAGCTAGCACTGAGCAGTTCTTC. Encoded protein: CSAVPQALASTEQFF.

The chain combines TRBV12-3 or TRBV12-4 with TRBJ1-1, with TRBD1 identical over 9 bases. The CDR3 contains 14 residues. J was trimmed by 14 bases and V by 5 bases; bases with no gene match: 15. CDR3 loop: CASSPRTRDRDAFF. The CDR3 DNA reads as TGTGCCAGCAGTCCAAGAACGAGGGACAGGGATGCGTTCTTT.

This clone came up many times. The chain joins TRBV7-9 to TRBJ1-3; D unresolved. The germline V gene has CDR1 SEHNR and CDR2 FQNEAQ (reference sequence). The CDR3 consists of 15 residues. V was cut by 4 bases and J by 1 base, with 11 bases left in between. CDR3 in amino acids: CASSYGRISGNTIYF. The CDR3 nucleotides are TGTGCCAGCAGCTACGGACGGATATCTGGAAACACCATATATTTT.

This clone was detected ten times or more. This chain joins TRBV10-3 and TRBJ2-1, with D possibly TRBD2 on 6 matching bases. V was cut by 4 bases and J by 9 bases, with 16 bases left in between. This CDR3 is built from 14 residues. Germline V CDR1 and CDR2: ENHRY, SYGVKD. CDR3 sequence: CAISAERAGREQFF. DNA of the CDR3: TGTGCCATCAGTGCAGAGAGGGCGGGACGTGAGCAGTTCTTC.

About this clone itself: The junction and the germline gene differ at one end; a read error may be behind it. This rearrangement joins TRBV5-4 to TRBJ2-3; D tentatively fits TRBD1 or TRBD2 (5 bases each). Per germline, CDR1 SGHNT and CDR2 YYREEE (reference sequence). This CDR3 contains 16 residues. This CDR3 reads CASSLAWGSSLDKQYF. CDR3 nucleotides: TGTGCCAGCAGCTTGGCGTGGGGGTCTAGTCTAGATAAGCAGTATTTT.

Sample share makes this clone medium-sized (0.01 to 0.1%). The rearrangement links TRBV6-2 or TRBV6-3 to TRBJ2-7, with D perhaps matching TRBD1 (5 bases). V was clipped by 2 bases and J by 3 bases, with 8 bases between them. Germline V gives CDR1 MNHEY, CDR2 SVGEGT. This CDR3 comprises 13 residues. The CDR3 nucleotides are TGTGCCAGCAGTTACACAGGACACTACGAGCAGTACTTC. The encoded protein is CASSYTGHYEQYF.

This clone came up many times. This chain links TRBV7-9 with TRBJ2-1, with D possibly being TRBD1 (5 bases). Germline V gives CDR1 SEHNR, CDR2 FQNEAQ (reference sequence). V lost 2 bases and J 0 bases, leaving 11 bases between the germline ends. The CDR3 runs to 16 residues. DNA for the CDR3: TGTGCCAGCAGCTTAAGGGGCTCGAGCTCCTACAATGAGCAGTTCTTC. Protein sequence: CASSLRGSSSYNEQFF.

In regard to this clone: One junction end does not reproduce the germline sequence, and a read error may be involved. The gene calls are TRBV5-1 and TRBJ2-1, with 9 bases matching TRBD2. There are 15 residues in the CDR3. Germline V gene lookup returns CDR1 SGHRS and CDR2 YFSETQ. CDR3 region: CASSGGIAGVNEQFF. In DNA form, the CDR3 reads TGTGCCAGCAGCGGGGGAATAGCGGGGGTGAATGAGCAGTTCTTC.

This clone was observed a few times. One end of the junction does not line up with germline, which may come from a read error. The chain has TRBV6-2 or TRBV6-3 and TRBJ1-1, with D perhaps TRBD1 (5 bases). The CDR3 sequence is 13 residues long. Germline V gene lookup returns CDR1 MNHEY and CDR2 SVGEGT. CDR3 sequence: CGSSYTPGTEALF. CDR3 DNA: TGTGGCAGCAGTTACACCCCAGGGACTGAAGCTTTATTT.

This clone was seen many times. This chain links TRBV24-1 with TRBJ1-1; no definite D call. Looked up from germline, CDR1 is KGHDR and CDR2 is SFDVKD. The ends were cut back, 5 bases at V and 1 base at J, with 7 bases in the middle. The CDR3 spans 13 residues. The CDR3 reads CATSAGANTEAFF. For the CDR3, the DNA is TGTGCCACCAGTGCCGGAGCGAACACTGAAGCTTTCTTT.

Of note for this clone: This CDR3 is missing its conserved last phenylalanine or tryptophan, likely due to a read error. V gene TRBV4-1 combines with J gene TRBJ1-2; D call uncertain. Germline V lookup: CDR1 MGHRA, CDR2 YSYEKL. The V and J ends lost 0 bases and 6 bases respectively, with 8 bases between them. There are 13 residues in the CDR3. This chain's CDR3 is CASSQERKDGYTL. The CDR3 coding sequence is TGCGCCAGCAGCCAAGAACGTAAGGATGGCTACACCTTA.

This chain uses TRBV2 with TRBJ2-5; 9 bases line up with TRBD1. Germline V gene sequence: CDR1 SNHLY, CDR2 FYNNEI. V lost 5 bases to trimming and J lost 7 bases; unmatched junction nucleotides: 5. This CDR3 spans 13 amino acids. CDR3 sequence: CASSWDREGTQYF. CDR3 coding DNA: TGTGCCAGCAGTTGGGACAGGGAGGGGACCCAGTACTTC.

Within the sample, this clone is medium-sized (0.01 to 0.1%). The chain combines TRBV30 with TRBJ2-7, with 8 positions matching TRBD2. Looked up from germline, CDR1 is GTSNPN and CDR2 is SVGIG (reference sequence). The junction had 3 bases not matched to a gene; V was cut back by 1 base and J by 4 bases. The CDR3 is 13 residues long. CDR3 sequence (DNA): TGTGCCTGGAGTGCGGGGGGGACGTACGAGCAGTACTTC. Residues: CAWSAGGTYEQYF.

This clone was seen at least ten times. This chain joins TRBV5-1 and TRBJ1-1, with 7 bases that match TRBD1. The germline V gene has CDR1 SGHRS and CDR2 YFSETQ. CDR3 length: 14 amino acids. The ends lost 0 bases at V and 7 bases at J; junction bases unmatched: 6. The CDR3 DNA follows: TGCGCCAGCAGCTTGGGCCTACGGGACAGTGAAGCTTTCTTT. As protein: CASSLGLRDSEAFF.

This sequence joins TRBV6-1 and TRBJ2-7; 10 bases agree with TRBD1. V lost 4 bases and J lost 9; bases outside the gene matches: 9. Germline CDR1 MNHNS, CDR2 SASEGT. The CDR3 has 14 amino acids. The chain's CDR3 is CASSGGTGVLGQYF. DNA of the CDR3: TGTGCCAGCAGTGGGGGGACAGGGGTCCTTGGGCAGTACTTC.

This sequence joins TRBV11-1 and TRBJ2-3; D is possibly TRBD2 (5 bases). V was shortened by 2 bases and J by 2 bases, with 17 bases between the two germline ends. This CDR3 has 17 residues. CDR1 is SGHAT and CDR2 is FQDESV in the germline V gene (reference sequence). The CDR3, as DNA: TGTGCCAGCAGCTTAAAGTCTACTAGTTTATTCACAGATACGCAGTATTTT. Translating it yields CASSLKSTSLFTDTQYF.

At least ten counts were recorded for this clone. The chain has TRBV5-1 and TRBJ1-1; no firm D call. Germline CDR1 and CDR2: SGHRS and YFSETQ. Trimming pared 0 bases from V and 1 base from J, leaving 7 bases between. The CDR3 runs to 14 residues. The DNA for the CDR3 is TGCGCCAGCAGCTTGGCAGTGGGGAACACTGAAGCTTTCTTT. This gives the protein CASSLAVGNTEAFF.

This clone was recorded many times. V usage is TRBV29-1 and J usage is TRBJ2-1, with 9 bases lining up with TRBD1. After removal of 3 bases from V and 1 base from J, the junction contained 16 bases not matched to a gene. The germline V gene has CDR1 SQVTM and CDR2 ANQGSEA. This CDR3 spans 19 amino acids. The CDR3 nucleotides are TGCAGCGTTGAGTTGGGACAGGGTCTAGCGGCCAGTTCCTACAATGAGCAGTTCTTC. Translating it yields CSVELGQGLAASSYNEQFF.

The CDR3 loop is CASSPRQGQALRWGYTF. Here the CDR3 DNA reads TGCGCCAGCAGCCCCCGGCAAGGACAGGCGTTGCGGTGGGGCTACACCTTC. The V call is TRBV5-1, the J call TRBJ1-2; 7 positions agree with TRBD1. This CDR3 is 17 amino acids long. V trimming: 4 bases; J trimming: 8 bases; junction bases outside the gene matches: 20. Germline CDR1 SGHRS, CDR2 YFSETQ.

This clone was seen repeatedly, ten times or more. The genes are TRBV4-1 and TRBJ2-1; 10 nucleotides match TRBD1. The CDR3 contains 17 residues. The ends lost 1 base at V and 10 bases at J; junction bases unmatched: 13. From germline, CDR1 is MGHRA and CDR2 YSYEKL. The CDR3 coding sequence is TGCGCCAGCAGCCAAGGGATTCCGAGACAGGGGGCGAGGGAGCAGTTCTTC. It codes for CASSQGIPRQGAREQFF.